The entry that follows covers one T cell receptor beta chain sequence. TCRdb re-called the 5' RACE reads through MiXCR, storing one row per CDR3 protein. The sample lists approximately 70,000 distinct CDR3 sequences; over 10% were seen once. This entry belongs to a study of early T cells in non-severe SARS-CoV-2 infection. The V end was cut by 0 bases, the J end by 5 bases, with 11 bases between. This CDR3 is built from 14 residues. Germline CDR1 reads SGHRS; CDR2 reads YFSETQ. Sample: whole blood, taken at baseline. The chain joins TRBV5-1 to TRBJ1-2; D remains unclear. This receptor was obtained from an adult who was a healthcare worker with PCR-confirmed SARS-CoV-2 infection or an uninfected control (not recorded which). Here the CDR3 reads CASSLDGAEYGYTF. For the CDR3, the DNA is TGCGCCAGCAGCTTGGACGGTGCGGAATATGGCTACACCTTC.